Each of the 28 T cell receptor beta chains below was sequenced from the same sample in a study of OX40 agonist ivuxolimab in advanced cancers. The library was prepared using the immunoSEQ multiplex PCR assay. The immuneACCESS repertoire file appears here via TCRdb, limited to in-frame rearrangements. These files lack a portion of the clones; in checked studies, under half of the deficit traces to unresolved V genes, and the cause of the others is not known. The table for this sample lists about 46,000 clones; around 90% of them were counted only once. The ten largest clones take up 10% to 15% of the sample. The sequencing used CD4+ or CD8+ T cells sorted from blood, collected in a trial of the OX40 agonist ivuxolimab. The receptor source for this set is an adult with an advanced solid tumor such as melanoma, head and neck, liver or kidney cancer.

The chain employs TRBV4-1 and TRBJ1-3; 9 bases are shared with TRBD1. The junction had 13 bases not matched to a gene; V was cut back by 4 bases and J by 0 bases. CDR3 length: 19 amino acids. The germline CDR1 and CDR2 sequences are MGHRA and YSYEKL. This chain's CDR3 is CASSRPGTGRFGSGNTIYF. The CDR3 coding sequence is TGCGCCAGCAGCCGCCCCGGGACAGGGCGATTCGGCTCTGGAAACACCATATATTTT.

This clone was counted once. The J gene is TRBJ1-1, the V gene TRBV4-3, with D perhaps TRBD1 (5 bases). Trimming left V 4 bases short and J 5 bases short, with 17 bases between. This CDR3 has 15 amino acids. Per germline, CDR1 LGHNA and CDR2 YSLEER. The CDR3 DNA sequence: TGCGCCAGCAGCCTCAGGGAGGAGGGATGGACTGAAGCTTTCTTT. It encodes CASSLREEGWTEAFF.

The J gene is TRBJ1-3, the V gene TRBV5-4, with 8 bases lining up with TRBD1. V gave up 4 bases and J gave up 8 bases; unmatched junction bases: 2. Germline CDR1 SGHNT, CDR2 YYREEE (reference sequence). This CDR3 region has 12 residues. The CDR3 sequence is CASSTGGDTIYF. In nucleotides, the CDR3 is TGTGCCAGCAGCACAGGGGGGGACACCATATATTTT.

The chain is built from TRBV7-3 and TRBJ2-7; TRBD1 matches at 7 bases. The CDR3 spans 16 residues. The germline gives CDR1 SGHTA, CDR2 FQGTGA. V trimming: 4 bases; J trimming: 1 base; junction bases outside the gene matches: 10. The CDR3 loop is CASSSWGQPLSYEQYF. CDR3 coding DNA: TGTGCCAGCAGCTCCTGGGGACAGCCTCTTTCCTACGAGCAGTACTTC.

The V call is TRBV27, the J call TRBJ1-1; D is unclear. V was clipped by 6 bases and J by 0 bases, with 14 bases between them. The germline V gene encodes CDR1 MNHEY and CDR2 SMNVEV (reference sequence). This CDR3 is built from 15 residues. The CDR3 DNA reads TGTGCCAGCAGCTCAATAGGATCAGTGAACACTGAAGCTTTCTTT. Its protein product is CASSSIGSVNTEAFF.

V and J are TRBV13 and TRBJ2-7, with D uncertain. The V gene's germline CDR1 is PRHDT and CDR2 FYEKMQ (reference sequence). The ends were cut back, 3 bases at V and 1 base at J, with 16 bases in the middle. This CDR3 contains 16 residues. CDR3 region: CASSFGVYYSSYEQYF. CDR3 nucleotide sequence: TGTGCCAGCAGCTTTGGGGTATACTACTCATCCTACGAGCAGTACTTC.

The rearrangement links TRBV4-2 to TRBJ1-4; D perhaps matches TRBD1 (5 bases). The CDR3 covers 17 residues. The germline V and J ends were trimmed by 0 bases and 6 bases, with 17 bases remaining between them. Germline CDR1 reads LGHNA; CDR2 reads YNFKEQ. CDR3 sequence reads: CASSQDTTGLWDEKLFF. The DNA of the CDR3 is TGTGCCAGCAGCCAAGATACTACGGGACTGTGGGATGAAAAACTGTTTTTT.

The chain couples TRBV5-5 to TRBJ2-7; D not certain. The CDR3 runs to 16 residues. The germline V gene encodes CDR1 SGHKS and CDR2 YYEKEE (reference sequence). Trimming pared 1 base from V and 2 bases from J, leaving 16 bases between. The CDR3 coding sequence is TGTGCCAGCAGCTTGAAAGGCTCAGAATCGACCTACGAGCAGTACTTC. Translation gives CASSLKGSESTYEQYF. Together with reference TRBV5-5 and TRBJ2-7, the CDR3 gives the full variable domain: DAGVTQSPTHLIKTRGQQVTLRCSPISGHKSVSWYQQVLGQGPQFIFQYYEKEERGRGNFPDRFSARQFPNYSSELNVNALLLGDSALYLCASSLKGSESTYEQYFGPGTRLTVT.

The gene calls are TRBV7-9 and TRBJ1-5; D may be TRBD1 (5 bases). CDR1 is SEHNR and CDR2 is FQNEAQ in the germline V gene (reference sequence). The CDR3 has 16 amino acids. Trimming removed 2 bases from V and 2 bases from J, with 13 bases in between. The CDR3 nucleotides are TGTGCCAGCAGCTTATTAGGTTCCAGGGGCAATCAGCCCCAGCATTTT. Residues: CASSLLGSRGNQPQHF. Using reference TRBV7-9 and TRBJ1-5 for the parts outside the CDR3, the full variable domain is DTGVSQNPRHKITKRGQNVTFRCDPISEHNRLYWYRQTLGQGPEFLTYFQNEAQLEKSRLLSDRFSAERPKGSFSTLEIQRTEQGDSAMYLCASSLLGSRGNQPQHFGDGTRLSIL.

This clone was observed a handful of times. CDR3 region: CASSSTGGNEQFF. The DNA for the CDR3 is TGTGCCAGCAGCTCAACAGGGGGCAATGAGCAGTTCTTC. V gene TRBV13 combines with J gene TRBJ2-1; 8 bases align to TRBD1. The trim removed 4 bases at V and 6 bases at J, leaving 2 bases unmatched. This CDR3 is built from 13 residues. CDR1 and CDR2 from the germline V gene are PRHDT and FYEKMQ (reference sequence).

The gene calls are TRBV27 and TRBJ1-5; 12 bases map to TRBD1. J was trimmed by 4 bases and V by 1 base; bases with no gene match: 5. CDR3 size: 17 residues. Germline values: CDR1 MNHEY, CDR2 SMNVEV (reference sequence). Here the CDR3 reads CASSLFGTGGGNQPQHF. As DNA, the CDR3 is TGTGCCAGCAGTTTATTTGGGACAGGGGGCGGGAATCAGCCCCAGCATTTT.

The chain combines TRBV4-1 with TRBJ2-3; D uncertain. The germline CDR1 and CDR2 sequences are MGHRA and YSYEKL. CDR3 size: 14 residues. The ends were cut back, 0 bases at V and 5 bases at J, with 9 bases in the middle. In DNA, the CDR3 is TGCGCCAGCAGCCAAGAACCGCGCGGAGATACGCAGTATTTT. It encodes CASSQEPRGDTQYF.

This chain links TRBV6-5 with TRBJ1-4; 10 bases agree with TRBD1. The CDR3 consists of 15 residues. The V and J ends lost 11 bases and 3 bases, in that order; junction bases with no gene match: 9. In germline, CDR1 is MNHEY, CDR2 SVGAGI. This CDR3 reads CAGSDRGLSNEKLFF. The CDR3 coding sequence is TGTGCCGGGAGCGACAGGGGGCTTTCTAATGAAAAACTGTTTTTT.

This clone was recorded only once. V and J are TRBV6-5 and TRBJ2-2, with D possibly being TRBD2 (6 bases). The CDR3 has 16 residues. CDR1 and CDR2 (germline): MNHEY, SVGAGI. V dropped 2 bases and J dropped 1 base, with 11 bases sitting between them. The DNA of the CDR3 is TGTGCCAGCAGTTACGGGGCGGGATGGAACACCGGGGAGCTGTTTTTT. Residues: CASSYGAGWNTGELFF.

CDR3 loop: CASSGRGDYGYTF. In DNA, the CDR3 is TGTGCCAGCAGCGGAAGGGGGGACTATGGCTACACCTTC. The chain carries TRBV9 and TRBJ1-2; D perhaps matches TRBD1 (6 bases). Trimming cost V 3 bases and J 3 bases, with 9 bases left between them. The CDR3 covers 13 residues. The V gene's germline CDR1 is SGDLS and CDR2 YYNGEE. The full variable domain, its missing parts supplied by reference TRBV9 and TRBJ1-2, is DSGVTQTPKHLITATGQRVTLRCSPRSGDLSVYWYQQSLDQGLQFLIQYYNGEERAKGNILERFSAQQFPDLHSELNLSSLELGDSALYFCASSGRGDYGYTFGSGTRLTVV.

This chain connects TRBV7-7 to TRBJ2-2; TRBD1 aligns across 10 bases. The CDR3 covers 16 residues. Trimming cost V 2 bases and J 6 bases; bases outside gene matches: 6. The germline CDR1 and CDR2 sequences are SSHAT and FNYEAQ (reference sequence). The CDR3 loop reads CASSLSGTGVPGELFF. For the CDR3, the DNA is TGTGCCAGCAGCTTATCCGGGACAGGGGTTCCCGGGGAGCTGTTTTTT.

The chain is built from TRBV5-4 and TRBJ2-3; possible D gene TRBD2, 5 bases. The CDR3 runs to 17 residues. Germline lookup yields CDR1 SGHNT and CDR2 YYREEE (reference sequence). V was trimmed by 2 bases and J by 5 bases, leaving 21 bases between them. The chain's CDR3 is CASSFAEGWNVVDTQYF. CDR3 bases: TGTGCCAGCAGCTTCGCTGAGGGATGGAACGTGGTAGATACGCAGTATTTT.

The chain couples TRBV5-8 to TRBJ1-1, with unresolved D. CDR1 and CDR2 (germline): SGHTS, YDEGEE. The V and J ends lost 5 bases and 0 bases respectively, with 5 bases between them. This CDR3 is built from 12 residues. This CDR3 reads CASSWVNTEAFF. DNA for the CDR3: TGTGCCAGCAGTTGGGTGAACACTGAAGCTTTCTTT.

V usage is TRBV19 and J usage is TRBJ2-3; the D is unclear. V was trimmed by 4 bases and J by 5 bases, leaving 13 bases between them. Germline V gene data show CDR1 as LNHDA and CDR2 as SQIVND (reference sequence). The CDR3 has 14 residues. CDR3 in DNA: TGTGCCAGTAGTACGTCCCCGCCTAGAGATACGCAGTATTTT. Translated: CASSTSPPRDTQYF. Together with reference TRBV19 and TRBJ2-3, the CDR3 gives the full variable domain: DGGITQSPKYLFRKEGQNVTLSCEQNLNHDAMYWYRQDPGQGLRLIYYSQIVNDFQKGDIAEGYSVSREKKESFPLTVTSAQKNPTAFYLCASSTSPPRDTQYFGPGTRLTVL.

Here the CDR3 reads CASSFRLTYEQYF. CDR3 in DNA: TGTGCCAGCAGTTTCAGGTTAACCTACGAGCAGTACTTC. This chain uses TRBV27 with TRBJ2-7; no clear D gene. The CDR3 consists of 13 residues. The V gene lost 3 bases and the J gene lost 2 bases, with 8 bases spanning the gap. Looked up from germline, CDR1 is MNHEY and CDR2 is SMNVEV (reference sequence).

The V and J genes are TRBV28 and TRBJ2-3; 7 positions match TRBD2. The CDR3 is made up of 16 amino acids. V shed 2 bases, J shed 4 bases, and the junction held 9 bases outside the gene matches. Germline lookup yields CDR1 MDHEN and CDR2 SYDVKM. CDR3 in amino acids: CASSLIGGGPADTQYF. The CDR3 DNA follows: TGTGCCAGCAGTTTAATTGGGGGAGGGCCAGCAGATACGCAGTATTTT.

The chain combines TRBV4-1 with TRBJ1-5; 8 bases align to TRBD1. CDR1 and CDR2 (germline): MGHRA, YSYEKL. Losses at the gene ends were 3 bases for V and 5 bases for J; bases not matched to a gene: 6. CDR3 length: 15 residues. CDR3 DNA sequence: TGCGCCAGCAGCCAGTTCACAGGGGGGGATCAGCCCCAGCATTTT. The encoded protein is CASSQFTGGDQPQHF.

The rearrangement joins TRBV6-5 to TRBJ1-1, with 7 bases identical to TRBD1. V shed 5 bases, J shed 6 bases, and the junction held 12 bases outside the gene matches. Germline-derived CDR1 and CDR2 are MNHEY and SVGAGI. This CDR3 comprises 15 residues. This chain's CDR3 is CASSTGAPLWPEAFF. Here the CDR3 DNA reads TGTGCCAGCAGTACAGGGGCCCCCCTGTGGCCTGAAGCTTTCTTT.

V gene TRBV9 combines with J gene TRBJ2-1; 10 bases line up with TRBD2. The CDR3 is 19 amino acids. Germline V lookup: CDR1 SGDLS, CDR2 YYNGEE. The V segment lost 0 bases and the J segment 3 bases; nucleotides outside the gene matches: 12. CDR3 nucleotides: TGTGCCAGCAGCGTAGCAGTCGCTAGCGGGAGTTCGATCTACAATGAGCAGTTCTTC. It yields the protein CASSVAVASGSSIYNEQFF.

In DNA, the CDR3 is TGTGCCAGCAGTTCCATAGGGGGGCTAGCCAAAAACATTCAGTACTTC. Translated: CASSSIGGLAKNIQYF. This chain uses TRBV27 with TRBJ2-4; possibly TRBD1 or TRBD2 for D (6 bases each). The CDR3 is 16 amino acids. V gave up 4 bases and J gave up 0 bases, with 13 bases separating them. Germline V CDR1 and CDR2: MNHEY, SMNVEV (reference sequence).

This chain links TRBV15 with TRBJ1-5, with unresolved D. The V gene lost 0 bases and the J gene lost 4 bases, with 10 bases spanning the gap. The CDR3 runs to 15 residues. Germline CDR1 is LNHNV and CDR2 is YYDKDF (reference sequence). CDR3: CATSRDRGPNQPQHF. DNA for the CDR3: TGTGCCACCAGCAGAGATCGCGGGCCGAATCAGCCCCAGCATTTT.

The chain carries TRBV11-2 and TRBJ1-4, with 10 nucleotides matching TRBD1. Germline assignment: CDR1 SGHAT and CDR2 FQNNGV. J was trimmed by 5 bases and V by 5 bases; bases with no gene match: 5. The CDR3 runs 15 residues. Here the CDR3 reads CASSTWTGGNEKLFF. The CDR3 bases are TGTGCCAGCAGCACGTGGACAGGGGGGAATGAAAAACTGTTTTTT.

The chain uses TRBV19 and TRBJ2-1; TRBD2 matches at 7 bases. The ends lost 3 bases at V and 2 bases at J; junction bases unmatched: 4. CDR3 size: 15 residues. Germline CDR1 is LNHDA and CDR2 is SQIVND (reference sequence). CDR3 DNA sequence: TGTGCCAGTAGTATGACGGGGGGAGCCTACAATGAGCAGTTCTTC. Residues: CASSMTGGAYNEQFF.